This TCR beta chain was captured by sequencing in a study of blood T cell repertoires in COVID-19. With 5 bases clipped from V and 8 bases from J, the junction kept 6 bases outside the gene matches. The length of the CDR3 is 12 residues. In germline, CDR1 is SGHNT, CDR2 YENEEA. Clones were sequenced by immunoSEQ multiplex PCR, and TCRdb holds only the in-frame ones, with some missing. The sample gives over 120,000 clones, over 75% of which show up once; 40% to 55% is in the top ten. The receptor was isolated from a human donor in a cohort sampled during active COVID-19. The chain uses TRBV11-3 and TRBJ2-7; 7 nucleotides match TRBD2. Input material: peripheral blood. The CDR3 loop reads CASSQTSPKQYF. CDR3 nucleotide sequence: TGTGCCAGCAGCCAGACTAGCCCCAAGCAGTACTTC.